A selection of T cell receptor beta chains follows, all from one sample in a study of spatial heterogeneity in lung cancer. Using its own MiXCR run on the 5' RACE reads, TCRdb lists one record per CDR3 protein. Found here are about 35,000 distinct CDR3 sequences, 3.1% of them singletons; the top ten hold under 40%. Sequenced here: normal lung tissue next to the tumor, sampled at surgery. These receptor sequences come from a male donor with early-stage non-small cell lung cancer. CDR3s include the opening cysteine and the closing phenylalanine or tryptophan. D genes are given only for firm matches. Only some rows state a clone size, as once, few, many or a class for expanded clones.

TRBD2 | 16 | few | TRBJ2-7 | TRBV15 | TGTGCCACCAGCAGAGATCGGGCCCTGGGAGGGTACGAGCAGTACTTC | CATSRDRALGGYEQYF
NA | 13 | many | TRBJ1-1 | TRBV27 | TGTGCCAGCGGTGGCTGGGGGAACACTGAAGCTTTCTTT | CASGGWGNTEAFF
TRBD1 | 15 | many | TRBJ2-7 | TRBV12-3/TRBV12-4 | TGTGCCAGCAGATCCGGGACAGGGGCTTACTACGAGCAGTACTTC | CASRSGTGAYYEQYF
NA | 14 | few | TRBJ1-1 | TRBV12-3/TRBV12-4 | TGTGCCAGCAGTTTAAGGGGGGGAGGTACTGAAGCTTTCTTT | CASSLRGGGTEAFF
NA | 15 | many | TRBJ2-3 | TRBV5-1 | TGCGCCAGCAGCTTGGAAGTTGTCTTTACAGATACGCAGTATTTT | CASSLEVVFTDTQYF
TRBD1 | 15 | many | TRBJ2-1 | TRBV28 | TGTGCCAGCAGGAGCAGGGGGCAAGCCTACAATGAGCAGTTCTTC | CASRSRGQAYNEQFF
NA | 13 | many | TRBJ2-1 | TRBV7-2 | TGTGCCAGCAATATGGGCGGGAACAATGAGCAGTTCTTC | CASNMGGNNEQFF
NA | 12 | many | TRBJ2-3 | TRBV29-1 | TGCAGCGTTGTGGGGTCACTCGGGACGCAGTATTTT | CSVVGSLGTQYF
NA | 13 | many | TRBJ2-2 | TRBV6-1 | TGTGCCAGCAGGCTTCAGGATACCGGGGAGCTGTTTTTT | CASRLQDTGELFF
TRBD1 | 13 | few | TRBJ1-6 | TRBV20-1 | TGCAGTGCCCCGACAGGGAATAACTCACCCCTCCACTTT | CSAPTGNNSPLHF
NA | 12 | many | TRBJ1-3 | TRBV12-3/TRBV12-4 | TGTGCCAGCAGCCGGATAGGCGACACCATATATTTT | CASSRIGDTIYF
NA | 14 | few | TRBJ1-1 | TRBV30 | TGTGCCTGGAGTGTTCAATTATCCGTTACTGAAGCTTTCTTT | CAWSVQLSVTEAFF
TRBD1 | 13 | many | TRBJ1-5 | TRBV12-3/TRBV12-4 | TGTGCCAGCAGTCCCCAGGGGGAACAGCCCCAGCATTTT | CASSPQGEQPQHF
TRBD2 | 14 | many | TRBJ2-1 | TRBV27 | TGTGCCAGCGGACTAGCGAGGTCCTACAATGAGCAGTTCTTC | CASGLARSYNEQFF
NA | 16 | many | TRBJ2-3 | TRBV10-3 | TGTGCCATCAGTGTTGGGGGCCTAGAAGGGACAGATACGCAGTATTTT | CAISVGGLEGTDTQYF
NA | 14 | many | TRBJ2-3 | TRBV5-1 | TGCGCCAGCAGCTGGCAGGAACTCACAGATACGCAGTATTTT | CASSWQELTDTQYF
NA | 13 | many | TRBJ1-5 | TRBV3-1 | TGTGCCAGCAGCCGTCAGCTCAATCAGCCCCAGCATTTT | CASSRQLNQPQHF
TRBD2 | 15 | NA | TRBJ2-5 | TRBV30 | TGTGCCTGGAGTGTAAACGGACTAGCGGAAGAGACCCAGTACTTC | CAWSVNGLAEETQYF
NA | 11 | few | TRBJ2-2 | TRBV30 | TGTGCCTGGAGAGTGACCGGGGAGCTGTTTTTT | CAWRVTGELFF
NA | 10 | many | TRBJ2-7 | TRBV20-1 | TGCAGTGCCCAAGAGGGCGAGCAGTACTTC | CSAQEGEQYF
TRBD2 | 15 | many | TRBJ2-1 | TRBV2 | TGTGCCAGCAGTGTGGGACTAGCGGGTGTGAATGAGCAGTTCTTC | CASSVGLAGVNEQFF
NA | 13 | many | TRBJ1-1 | TRBV11-2 | TGTGCCAGCAGCTTAGAGGTGTACACTGAAGCTTTCTTT | CASSLEVYTEAFF
NA | 14 | many | TRBJ2-7 | TRBV9 | TGTGCCAGCAGCGTAATGAGTACGGGGGCGGAGCAGTACTTC | CASSVMSTGAEQYF
TRBD2 | 14 | many | TRBJ2-3 | TRBV2 | TGTGCCAGCAGTGCAAGCGGGAGGACAGATACGCAGTATTTT | CASSASGRTDTQYF
TRBD2 | 15 | many | TRBJ2-3 | TRBV29-1 | TGCAGCGGCGGGACTAGCGGGACGTTCACAGATACGCAGTATTTT | CSGGTSGTFTDTQYF
NA | 13 | many | TRBJ1-1 | TRBV7-3 | TGTGCCAGCAGCTTCTCCATGAACACTGAAGCTTTCTTT | CASSFSMNTEAFF
NA | 12 | many | TRBJ1-4 | TRBV4-1 | TGCGCCAGCAGCCAAGGGGCCGGAAAACTGTTTTTT | CASSQGAGKLFF
NA | 13 | many | TRBJ2-3 | TRBV7-3 | TGTGCCAGCAGCTTGTGGAGCACAGATACGCAGTATTTT | CASSLWSTDTQYF
NA | 14 | many | TRBJ1-1 | TRBV18 | TGTGCCAGCTCACGCGGACAGAGGAACACTGAAGCTTTCTTT | CASSRGQRNTEAFF
NA | 13 | many | TRBJ1-1 | TRBV30 | TGTGCCTGGAGTACGACCACGAACACTGAAGCTTTCTTT | CAWSTTTNTEAFF
NA | 17 | medium-sized | TRBJ2-3 | TRBV5-1 | TGCGCCAGCAGCTTGGGGCCGGACGGTCTTAGCACAGATACGCAGTATTTT | CASSLGPDGLSTDTQYF
NA | 10 | many | TRBJ1-1 | TRBV29-1 | TGCAGCGTTGTTCGGGCTGAAGCTTTCTTT | CSVVRAEAFF
NA | 18 | many | TRBJ2-6 | TRBV4-1 | TGCGCCAGCAGCCCACTTCCCGGATCCTTTTCTGGGGCCAACGTCCTGACTTTC | CASSPLPGSFSGANVLTF